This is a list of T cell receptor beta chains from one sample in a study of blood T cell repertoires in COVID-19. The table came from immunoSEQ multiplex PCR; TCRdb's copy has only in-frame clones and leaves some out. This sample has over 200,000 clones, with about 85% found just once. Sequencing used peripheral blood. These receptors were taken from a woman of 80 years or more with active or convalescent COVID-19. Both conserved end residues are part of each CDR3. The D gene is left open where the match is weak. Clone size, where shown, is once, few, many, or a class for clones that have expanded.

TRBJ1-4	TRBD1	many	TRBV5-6	CASSDAGDRGRNGWEKLFF	TGTGCCAGCAGCGACGCAGGGGACAGGGGGCGGAATGGTTGGGAAAAACTGTTTTTT
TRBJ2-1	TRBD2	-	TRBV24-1	CATSDPAGGRGHEQFF	TGTGCCACCAGTGATCCGGCTGGCGGGAGGGGGCATGAGCAGTTCTTC
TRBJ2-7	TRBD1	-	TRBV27	CASSPWDRSSYEQYF	TGTGCCAGCAGTCCGTGGGACAGGAGTTCCTACGAGCAGTACTTC
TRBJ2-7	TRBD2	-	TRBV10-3	CAISESPLAGGGGDEQYF	TGTGCCATCAGTGAGTCGCCGCTAGCGGGAGGTGGGGGGGACGAGCAGTACTTC
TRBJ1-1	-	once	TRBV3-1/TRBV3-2	CASSQDTGRGLAFF	TGTGCCAGCAGCCAAGATACAGGGCGAGGGTTGGCTTTCTTT
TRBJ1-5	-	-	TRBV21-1	CATTFLRVRNQPQHF	TGTGCCACCACCTTCCTCAGGGTGCGCAATCAGCCCCAGCATTTT
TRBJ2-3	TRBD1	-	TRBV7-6	CASSPGTGGFVTDTQYF	TGTGCCAGCAGCCCCGGGACAGGGGGCTTCGTCACAGATACGCAGTATTTT
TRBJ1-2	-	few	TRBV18	CASSPKHLSRGNYGYTF	TGTGCCAGCTCACCAAAACACCTAAGTCGGGGGAACTATGGCTACACCTTC
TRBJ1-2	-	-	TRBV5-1	CASSPWAGAGGYTF	TGCGCCAGCAGCCCTTGGGCAGGGGCTGGTGGCTACACCTTC
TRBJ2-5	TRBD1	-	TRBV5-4	CASSSGTASGTQYF	TGTGCCAGCAGCTCCGGGACAGCTTCTGGGACCCAGTACTTC
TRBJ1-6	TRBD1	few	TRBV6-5	CASRQQGANNSPLHF	TGTGCCAGCAGACAACAGGGGGCTAATAATTCACCCCTCCACTTT
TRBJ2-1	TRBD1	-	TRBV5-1	CASSQSGTGRWNYNEQFF	TGCGCCAGCAGCCAAAGTGGGACAGGGAGGTGGAACTACAATGAGCAGTTCTTC
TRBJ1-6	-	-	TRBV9	CASSPKVGGTNSPLHF	TGTGCCAGCAGCCCCAAGGTTGGGGGGACCAATTCACCCCTCCACTTT
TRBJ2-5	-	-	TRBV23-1	CASSQGGAPRETQYF	TGCGCCAGCAGTCAGGGGGGAGCGCCGCGGGAGACCCAGTACTTC
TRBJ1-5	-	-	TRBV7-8	CASSLQDSNQPQHF	TGTGCCAGCAGCCTTCAGGATAGCAATCAGCCCCAGCATTTT
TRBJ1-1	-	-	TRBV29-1	CSVTTGRLNAGEAFF	TGCAGCGTTACCACGGGACGGCTGAACGCGGGGGAAGCTTTCTTT
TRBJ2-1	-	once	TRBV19	CASSIGTETNEQFF	TGTGCCAGTAGTATAGGGACAGAGACGAATGAGCAGTTCTTC
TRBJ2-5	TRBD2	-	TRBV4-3	CASSPLAGGMETQYF	TGCGCCAGCAGCCCCCTAGCGGGAGGGATGGAGACCCAGTACTTC
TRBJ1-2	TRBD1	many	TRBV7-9	CASSSGRQGSRYGYTF	TGTGCCAGCAGCTCAGGTAGACAGGGGTCGCGCTATGGCTACACCTTC
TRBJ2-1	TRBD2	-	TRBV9	CASSFGTSGLRTYNEQFF	TGTGCCAGCAGCTTTGGGACTAGCGGGCTTCGGACCTACAATGAGCAGTTCTTC
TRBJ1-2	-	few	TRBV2	CASSLSGTVYGYTF	TGTGCCAGCAGCCTCTCCGGAACAGTTTATGGCTACACCTTC
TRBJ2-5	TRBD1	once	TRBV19	CASRTMTGGGETQYF	TGTGCCAGTAGGACCATGACAGGGGGCGGAGAGACCCAGTACTTC
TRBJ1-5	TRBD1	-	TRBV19	CASSIRAAGGQPQHF	TGTGCCAGTAGTATAAGAGCGGCAGGGGGTCAGCCCCAGCATTTT
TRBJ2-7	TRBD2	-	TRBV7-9	CASLPPGLPKVFAGGEQYF	TGTGCCAGCTTGCCCCCGGGACTACCAAAAGTTTTTGCGGGGGGTGAGCAGTACTTC
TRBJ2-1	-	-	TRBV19	CASSMTHSYNEQFF	TGTGCCAGTAGTATGACTCACTCCTACAATGAGCAGTTCTTC
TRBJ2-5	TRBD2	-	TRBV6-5	CASSSSGYLGETQYF	TGTGCCAGCAGCTCTAGCGGTTATTTGGGGGAGACCCAGTACTTC
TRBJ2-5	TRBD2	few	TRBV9	CASSVAGGGGIQETQYF	TGTGCCAGCAGCGTAGCGGGCGGCGGGGGAATTCAAGAGACCCAGTACTTC
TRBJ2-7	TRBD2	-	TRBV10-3	CAISGTSGGLSSYEQYF	TGTGCCATCAGTGGTACTAGCGGAGGCCTTAGCTCCTACGAGCAGTACTTC
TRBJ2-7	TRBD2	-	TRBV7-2	CASSSSGATYEQYF	TGTGCCAGCAGCTCTAGCGGGGCTACCTACGAGCAGTACTTC
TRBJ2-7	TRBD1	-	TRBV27	CASSSPGTGGEDEQYF	TGTGCCAGCAGTTCCCCCGGGACAGGGGGCGAGGACGAGCAGTACTTC
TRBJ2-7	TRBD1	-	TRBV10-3	CAIRRDSRSYEQYF	TGTGCCATCAGGAGGGACAGTCGCTCCTACGAGCAGTACTTC
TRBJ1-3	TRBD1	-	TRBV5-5	CASSRLQGENTIYF	TGTGCCAGCAGCCGCCTGCAGGGGGAAAACACCATATATTTT
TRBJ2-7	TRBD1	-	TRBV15	CATSRFGDRSDF	TGTGCCACCAGCAGATTTGGGGACAGGAGTGACTTC
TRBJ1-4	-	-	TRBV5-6	CASSSGVLTNEKLFF	TGTGCCAGCAGCTCAGGGGTACTAACTAATGAAAAACTGTTTTTT
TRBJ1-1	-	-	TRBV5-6	CASSLGRIANTEAFF	TGTGCCAGCAGCTTAGGGAGGATAGCTAACACTGAAGCTTTCTTT
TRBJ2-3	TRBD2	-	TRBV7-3	CASSSQRGPTDTQYF	TGTGCCAGCAGCTCCCAGCGGGGGCCTACAGATACGCAGTATTTT
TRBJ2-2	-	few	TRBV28	CASSLWTVNTGELFF	TGTGCCAGCAGTTTATGGACAGTCAACACCGGGGAGCTGTTTTTT